The 32 T cell receptor beta chains below were found in one sample sequenced in a study of CD8 T cells in Susac syndrome. After extraction with the RNeasy kit, roughly 0.45 to 1 ug of the RNA was reverse transcribed using random hexamers. One entry per CDR3 protein, called by TCRdb with MiXCR from the immunoSEQ multiplex PCR reads. Of around 220,000 distinct CDR3 sequences listed, roughly 90% are singletons. The source material was CD8+ T cells from PBMCs. These TCRs come from a human donor with multiple sclerosis.

The chain is built from TRBV27 and TRBJ2-7, with a tentative D call TRBD2 (6 bases). CDR3 size: 18 residues. V dropped 6 bases and J dropped 4 bases, with 28 bases sitting between them. The germline gives CDR1 MNHEY, CDR2 SMNVEV (reference sequence). CDR3 sequence reads: CASRSQVAGRGRDYEQYF. In DNA form, the CDR3 reads TGTGCCAGCAGGTCTCAAGTCGCAGGGCGGGGTCGGGATTACGAGCAGTACTTC.

The genes are TRBV19 and TRBJ2-7; a weak D match, TRBD1 (6 bases). Trimming stripped 5 bases from V and 3 bases from J, with 14 bases between. The germline gives CDR1 LNHDA, CDR2 SQIVND (reference sequence). The CDR3 contains 14 residues. CDR3 region: CASSQSGAHYEQYF. The CDR3 region has the DNA TGTGCCAGTAGTCAGTCAGGGGCACACTACGAGCAGTACTTC.

This clonotype is a singleton in its sample. This rearrangement joins TRBV4-2 to TRBJ2-7, with D possibly matching TRBD2 (5 bases). Germline lookup yields CDR1 LGHNA and CDR2 YNFKEQ. V was clipped by 3 bases and J by 5 bases, with 17 bases between them. CDR3 length equals 15 residues. CDR3 nucleotides: TGTGCCAGCAGCCAGGAACAGAGTCAGACTAACGAGCAGTACTTC. As protein: CASSQEQSQTNEQYF.

This clonotype was observed a single time. The chain has TRBV6-6 and TRBJ1-1; no clear D. Germline V lookup: CDR1 MNHNY, CDR2 SVGAGI (reference sequence). V lost 0 bases and J 0 bases, leaving 8 bases between the germline ends. The CDR3 length is 15 residues. The CDR3 region is CASSYSEEMNTEAFF. The CDR3 bases are TGTGCCAGCAGTTACTCCGAGGAAATGAACACTGAAGCTTTCTTT.

This sequence joins TRBV9 and TRBJ1-5, with D perhaps matching TRBD1 (5 bases). V lost 3 bases and J 9 bases, leaving 13 bases between the germline ends. Germline V CDR1 and CDR2: SGDLS, YYNGEE. This CDR3 is built from 13 residues. Written as DNA, the CDR3 is TGTGCCAGCAGCGCGGGGGATGAGGGGCCCCAGCATTTT. Its translation: CASSAGDEGPQHF.

The rearrangement links TRBV24-1 to TRBJ1-1; D not resolved. With 4 bases removed from V and 5 bases from J, the gap between germline ends came to 10 bases. The CDR3 contains 13 residues. Germline-derived CDR1 and CDR2 are KGHDR and SFDVKD. The CDR3, as DNA: TGTGCCACCAGTGAAGGCCTCGGAACTGAAGCTTTCTTT. It specifies CATSEGLGTEAFF.

The rearrangement uses TRBV6-2 or TRBV6-3 and TRBJ2-1; the match to TRBD2 covers 8 bases. This CDR3 is built from 15 residues. V dropped 6 bases and J dropped 4; count of bases not matched to a gene: 8. The germline gives CDR1 MNHEY, CDR2 SVGEGT. CDR3: CASSFSGSLYNEQFF. The CDR3 DNA reads TGTGCCAGCAGCTTCAGCGGGAGCCTTTACAATGAGCAGTTCTTC.

The V and J genes are TRBV13 and TRBJ2-1; D is undetermined. The V end was cut by 2 bases, the J end by 0 bases, with 20 bases between. The V gene's germline CDR1 is PRHDT and CDR2 FYEKMQ (reference sequence). This CDR3 contains 19 residues. CDR3 sequence reads: CASSLSSGGGSSSYNEQFF. The CDR3 DNA reads as TGTGCCAGCAGCTTATCTAGTGGTGGTGGGTCGAGCTCCTACAATGAGCAGTTCTTC.

The chain has TRBV15 and TRBJ1-1; D unclear. The CDR3 length is 13 residues. V was cut by 5 bases and J by 7 bases, with 14 bases left in between. In germline, CDR1 is LNHNV, CDR2 YYDKDF (reference sequence). CDR3 region: CATSFPRPDEAFF. The CDR3, as DNA: TGTGCCACCAGCTTCCCCAGGCCGGATGAAGCTTTCTTT.

The genes are TRBV30 and TRBJ2-2; TRBD2 is a possible D gene (7 bases). The germline gives CDR1 GTSNPN, CDR2 SVGIG (reference sequence). The CDR3 is 14 amino acids. Deletions cut 4 bases from V and 6 bases from J, with 15 bases between. CDR3 sequence reads: CAWTGRGAAGELFF. CDR3 DNA: TGTGCCTGGACCGGACGGGGGGCAGCCGGGGAGCTGTTTTTT. Full variable domain (outside the CDR3, taken from reference TRBV30 and TRBJ2-2): SQTIHQWPATLVQPVGSPLSLECTVEGTSNPNLYWYRQAAGRGLQLLFYSVGIGQISSEVPQNLSASRPQDRQFILSSKKLLLSDSGFYLCAWTGRGAAGELFFGEGSRLTVL.

The V call is TRBV2, the J call TRBJ2-2; no reliable D call. The germline V gene encodes CDR1 SNHLY and CDR2 FYNNEI. The CDR3 is 13 residues long. Trimming shortened V by 7 bases and J by 4 bases, and 10 bases separated the two germline ends. The chain's CDR3 is CASIPALTGELFF. For the CDR3, the DNA is TGTGCCAGCATTCCAGCTCTCACCGGGGAGCTGTTTTTT.

The chain recombines TRBV20-1 with TRBJ2-7; TRBD2 is a possible D gene (5 bases). V lost 1 base and J lost 6, with 10 bases in between. CDR1 is DFQATT, CDR2 SNEGSKA, per germline (reference sequence). There are 12 residues in the CDR3. CDR3 bases: TGCAGTGCTAGAGTTCCCAGCGGCGAGCAGTACTTC. Amino acid sequence: CSARVPSGEQYF.

The CDR3 here is CASSLRLGGQTLIAGANVLTF. CDR3 coding DNA: TGTGCCAGCAGCTTGCGATTAGGGGGACAGACTTTAATAGCGGGGGCCAACGTCCTGACTTTC. The rearrangement joins TRBV5-6 to TRBJ2-6, with 7 bases matching TRBD1. The CDR3 runs 21 residues. Germline V gene data show CDR1 as SGHDT and CDR2 as YYEEEE. The ends lost 1 base at V and 4 bases at J; junction bases unmatched: 20.

This chain joins TRBV29-1 and TRBJ2-1; the match to TRBD2 covers 13 bases. Germline values: CDR1 SQVTM, CDR2 ANQGSEA. The CDR3 is 17 residues long. J gave up 4 bases and V 2 bases, and 8 bases lay outside the gene matches. Here the CDR3 DNA reads TGCAGCGTTGAATTACGAACGGGACTAGCGGGATACAATGAGCAGTTCTTC. Protein sequence: CSVELRTGLAGYNEQFF.

This clonotype was observed once. The chain links TRBV7-3 to TRBJ1-2; TRBD1 might be the D (6 bases). The CDR3 is 14 amino acids. Germline CDR1 and CDR2: SGHTA and FQGTGA. Trimming stripped 0 bases from V and 6 bases from J, with 11 bases between. The CDR3 nucleotides are TGTGCCAGCAGCTTAACAGGGGGAATGGATGGCTACACCTTC. Translation gives CASSLTGGMDGYTF.

The V call is TRBV27, the J call TRBJ2-2; TRBD2 matches at 11 bases. This CDR3 contains 16 residues. The V and J ends lost 3 bases and 5 bases, in that order; junction bases with no gene match: 5. Germline V lookup: CDR1 MNHEY, CDR2 SMNVEV (reference sequence). The DNA of the CDR3 is TGTGCCAGCAGTTTGCTAGCGGGAGGAGAGACCGGGGAGCTGTTTTTT. Residues: CASSLLAGGETGELFF.

The V gene is TRBV13, the J gene TRBJ1-1; TRBD1 agrees at 7 bases. V gave up 5 bases and J gave up 3 bases; unmatched junction bases: 6. CDR3 length: 14 residues. The germline V gene encodes CDR1 PRHDT and CDR2 FYEKMQ (reference sequence). CDR3 in DNA: TGTGCCAGCAGCCCACAGACAGGGTACACTGAAGCTTTCTTT. Protein sequence: CASSPQTGYTEAFF.

The chain joins TRBV7-2 to TRBJ1-5; unclear D gene. Trimming left V 5 bases short and J 0 bases short, with 14 bases between. CDR1 is SGHTA and CDR2 is FQGNSA in the germline V gene. This CDR3 contains 16 residues. The DNA for the CDR3 is TGTGCCAGCAGCCGTGACATTTCGGATAGCAATCAGCCCCAGCATTTT. This encodes CASSRDISDSNQPQHF.

V gene TRBV19 combines with J gene TRBJ1-1; tentatively, D is TRBD1 (6 bases). The CDR3 length is 13 residues. V lost 7 bases to trimming and J lost 9 bases, with 18 bases between them. Germline V lookup: CDR1 LNHDA, CDR2 SQIVND (reference sequence). CDR3 protein: CASIHSRGRKAFF. CDR3 coding DNA: TGTGCCAGTATCCACTCGCGGGGGCGTAAAGCTTTCTTT.

The genes are TRBV6-5 and TRBJ2-1; the D is unclear. Germline V CDR1 and CDR2: MNHEY, SVGAGI. The V end was cut by 5 bases, the J end by 9 bases, with 11 bases between. CDR3 length equals 12 residues. This chain's CDR3 is CASSATWGEQFF. The CDR3 DNA reads TGTGCCAGCAGTGCCACTTGGGGTGAGCAGTTCTTC.

V gene TRBV12-3 or TRBV12-4 combines with J gene TRBJ2-1; D might be TRBD2 (6 bases). V lost 5 bases and J 5 bases, leaving 13 bases between the germline ends. The CDR3 consists of 14 residues. DNA of the CDR3: TGTGCCAGCAGTCACCCCGGCGGGAACAATGAGCAGTTCTTC. Protein sequence: CASSHPGGNNEQFF.

The count of this clonotype is one. V usage is TRBV27 and J usage is TRBJ2-7, with 9 bases fitting TRBD2. CDR1 and CDR2 (germline): MNHEY, SMNVEV (reference sequence). The CDR3 has 14 residues. V dropped 5 bases and J dropped 4; count of bases not matched to a gene: 6. CDR3: CASSTGTSIYEQYF. CDR3 nucleotide sequence: TGTGCCAGCAGTACCGGGACTAGCATTTACGAGCAGTACTTC.

This sequence joins TRBV29-1 and TRBJ2-1, with TRBD1 as a possible D gene (5 bases). CDR3 length equals 17 residues. Trimming removed 3 bases from V and 0 bases from J, with 18 bases in between. Germline V lookup: CDR1 SQVTM, CDR2 ANQGSEA. The CDR3 DNA sequence: TGCAGCGTTGACGATTTTGCAGGACAAAGCTCCTACAATGAGCAGTTCTTC. Translated: CSVDDFAGQSSYNEQFF.

This clonotype was observed a single time. The V gene is TRBV5-4, the J gene TRBJ2-1; 14 bases match TRBD2. CDR3 length equals 14 residues. The J segment lost 9 bases and the V segment lost 4 bases, leaving 3 bases of the junction unmatched. CDR1 and CDR2 from the germline V gene are SGHNT and YYREEE (reference sequence). The CDR3 here is CASSPGLAGAEQFF. The CDR3 DNA reads as TGTGCCAGCAGCCCGGGACTAGCGGGAGCTGAGCAGTTCTTC.

The genes are TRBV12-3 or TRBV12-4 and TRBJ1-2, with D perhaps matching TRBD1 (6 bases). CDR3 length: 13 amino acids. V lost 3 bases to trimming and J lost 3 bases, with 8 bases between them. CDR3 nucleotides: TGTGCCAGCAGTTTGGGGGGCGACTATGGCTACACCTTC. This sequence encodes CASSLGGDYGYTF.

The rearrangement uses TRBV6-2 or TRBV6-3 and TRBJ2-2; 8 positions match TRBD2. Germline V gene sequence: CDR1 MNHEY, CDR2 SVGEGT. The CDR3 contains 17 residues. Losses at the gene ends were 3 bases for V and 5 bases for J; bases not matched to a gene: 11. The chain's CDR3 is CASSYGRLAGGTGELFF. Written as DNA, the CDR3 is TGTGCCAGCAGTTATGGCCGGCTAGCGGGCGGGACCGGGGAGCTGTTTTTT.

The chain recombines TRBV3-1 with TRBJ1-2; D is possibly TRBD1 (5 bases). The CDR3 loop spans 17 amino acids. Trimming cost V 0 bases and J 6 bases, with 20 bases left between them. CDR1 is LGHDT, CDR2 YNNKEL, per germline (reference sequence). Here the CDR3 reads CASSQEGFLGLDHGYTF. The CDR3 DNA follows: TGTGCCAGCAGCCAAGAAGGGTTCTTGGGACTAGACCATGGCTACACCTTC.

The chain recombines TRBV7-6 with TRBJ2-5, with unresolved D. Trimming left V 1 base short and J 2 bases short, with 8 bases between. This CDR3 has 14 amino acids. Germline CDR1 SGHVS, CDR2 FNYEAQ. CDR3 region: CASSLVGPQETQYF. The CDR3 coding sequence is TGTGCCAGCAGCTTAGTAGGGCCGCAAGAGACCCAGTACTTC.

The chain employs TRBV7-9 and TRBJ1-1, with 10 positions matching TRBD1. The junction had 7 bases not matched to a gene; V was cut back by 6 bases and J by 6 bases. This CDR3 comprises 14 residues. Germline V gives CDR1 SEHNR, CDR2 FQNEAQ (reference sequence). This CDR3 reads CASSLGQGFPEAFF. The CDR3 nucleotides read TGTGCCAGCAGTTTGGGACAGGGGTTCCCTGAAGCTTTCTTT.

This chain links TRBV7-8 with TRBJ2-4; TRBD2 agrees at 9 bases. V lost 4 bases to trimming and J lost 0 bases; unmatched junction nucleotides: 7. The germline gives CDR1 SGHVS, CDR2 FQNEAQ. The CDR3 spans 17 residues. The CDR3 is CASSWLAGVIAKNIQYF. CDR3 coding DNA: TGTGCCAGCAGCTGGTTAGCGGGGGTAATAGCCAAAAACATTCAGTACTTC.

V gene TRBV10-2 combines with J gene TRBJ1-1; possible D gene TRBD1, 6 bases. V lost 8 bases and J 5 bases, leaving 15 bases between the germline ends. From germline, CDR1 is WSHSY and CDR2 SAAADI. CDR3 length equals 13 residues. Written as DNA, the CDR3 is TGCGCCAGCGGAACAGGGTCATGGACTGAAGCTTTCTTT. Translation: CASGTGSWTEAFF.

This clonotype was counted a few times. The J gene is TRBJ2-1, the V gene TRBV30; D is possibly TRBD1 (5 bases). Germline V gene sequence: CDR1 GTSNPN, CDR2 SVGIG (reference sequence). The V and J ends lost 7 bases and 8 bases respectively, with 12 bases between them. The CDR3 is made up of 11 amino acids. The CDR3 spells CAFRAGYEQFF. DNA for the CDR3: TGTGCCTTCCGAGCAGGGTATGAGCAGTTCTTC.